These 30 T cell receptor beta chains were sequenced from one sample in a study of CD8 T cells in Susac syndrome. With random hexamers, reverse transcription was performed on roughly 0.5 to 1 ug of RNA. TCRdb reprocessed the immunoSEQ multiplex PCR reads with MiXCR, giving one entry per CDR3 protein. Of 85,000 to 130,000 distinct CDR3 sequences in the sample, roughly 94% were seen once. The source material was CD8+ T cells from PBMCs. These receptors were taken from a human donor with Susac syndrome.

The chain employs TRBV12-3 or TRBV12-4 and TRBJ1-5; D is ambiguous. The CDR3 has 15 amino acids. Trimming shortened V by 6 bases and J by 9 bases, and 21 bases separated the two germline ends. CDR3 nucleotides: TGTGCCAGCAGCCGTGGCGGTCCCTGGAATTGGCCCCAGCATTTT. This codes for CASSRGGPWNWPQHF.

V usage is TRBV7-9 and J usage is TRBJ2-3, with 13 bases matching TRBD2. Germline assignment: CDR1 SEHNR and CDR2 FQNEAQ (reference sequence). After removal of 5 bases from V and 2 bases from J, the junction contained 7 bases not matched to a gene. CDR3 length equals 17 residues. The CDR3, as DNA: TGTGCCAGCAGCCCAAGACTAGCGGGGGGCCACACAGATACGCAGTATTTT. It translates to CASSPRLAGGHTDTQYF.

The chain links TRBV14 to TRBJ2-3; D call uncertain. V lost 4 bases, J lost 7 bases, and 15 bases lay in between. Per the germline V gene, CDR1 is SGHDN and CDR2 is FVKESK. The CDR3 runs to 14 residues. The CDR3 is CASSPRSGRYTQYF. The CDR3 nucleotides are TGTGCCAGCAGCCCAAGATCCGGACGGTATACGCAGTATTTT.

The chain couples TRBV25-1 to TRBJ1-1; D is uncertain. CDR3 length equals 12 residues. The germline V gene has CDR1 MGHDK and CDR2 SYGVNS. V dropped 8 bases and J dropped 1 base, with 8 bases sitting between them. In nucleotides, the CDR3 is TGTGCCAGCTCTGAGGAGAACACTGAAGCTTTCTTT. It codes for CASSEENTEAFF.

This clonotype was recorded only once. The rearrangement joins TRBV29-1 to TRBJ2-3; 9 nucleotides align to TRBD2. J gave up 4 bases and V 0 bases, and 5 bases lay outside the gene matches. In germline, CDR1 is SQVTM, CDR2 ANQGSEA. CDR3 length equals 15 residues. CDR3 coding DNA: TGCAGCGTTGAAGAGCGGGGGGGCCGAGCAGATACGCAGTATTTT. Residues: CSVEERGGRADTQYF.

CDR3 sequence (DNA): TGCGCCAGCAGCCAAACAAACCGACAGGGCTACACCTTC. Its translation: CASSQTNRQGYTF. V usage is TRBV4-1 and J usage is TRBJ1-2; D perhaps matches TRBD1 (5 bases). This CDR3 contains 13 residues. Per the germline V gene, CDR1 is MGHRA and CDR2 is YSYEKL. V was clipped by 2 bases and J by 8 bases, with 12 bases between them.

The V and J genes are TRBV9 and TRBJ2-1; either TRBD1 or TRBD2 may supply D (5 bases each). This CDR3 has 16 amino acids. Germline assignment: CDR1 SGDLS and CDR2 YYNGEE. V was clipped by 4 bases and J by 7 bases, with 21 bases between them. CDR3 sequence: CASSHPRDGLGNEQFF. Here the CDR3 DNA reads TGTGCCAGCAGCCACCCGAGGGACGGGCTAGGGAATGAGCAGTTCTTC.

This chain connects TRBV15 to TRBJ2-5; D gene unclear. The CDR3 has 15 amino acids. V lost 3 bases to trimming and J lost 5 bases, with 16 bases between them. The germline CDR1 and CDR2 sequences are LNHNV and YYDKDF (reference sequence). Written as DNA, the CDR3 is TGTGCCACCAGCAGCACAAGGATGGTTGGGGAGACCCAGTACTTC. It encodes CATSSTRMVGETQYF.

The genes are TRBV7-9 and TRBJ2-3; D tentatively fits TRBD1 or TRBD2 (6 bases each). The germline V gene has CDR1 SEHNR and CDR2 FQNEAQ (reference sequence). Deletions cut 5 bases from V and 2 bases from J, with 20 bases between. The CDR3 is 17 amino acids. Here the CDR3 reads CASSQRRGPSSTDTQYF. CDR3 nucleotide sequence: TGTGCCAGCAGCCAGAGACGGGGGCCCTCATCCACAGATACGCAGTATTTT.

V usage is TRBV10-2 and J usage is TRBJ2-7; 9 bases align to TRBD2. J was trimmed by 5 bases and V by 7 bases; bases with no gene match: 6. The CDR3 sequence is 13 residues long. The V gene's germline CDR1 is WSHSY and CDR2 SAAADI. The CDR3 here is CASTGGGADEQYF. CDR3 nucleotides: TGCGCCAGCACGGGCGGGGGGGCGGACGAGCAGTACTTC.

The rearrangement links TRBV14 to TRBJ2-1, with D possibly being TRBD2 (5 bases). Germline V lookup: CDR1 SGHDN, CDR2 FVKESK. CDR3 length equals 17 residues. V was shortened by 0 bases and J by 0 bases, with 12 bases between the two germline ends. The chain's CDR3 is CASSQERRASSYNEQFF. For the CDR3, the DNA is TGTGCCAGCAGCCAAGAGAGGCGGGCGAGCTCCTACAATGAGCAGTTCTTC. Complete variable domain (other parts from reference TRBV14 and TRBJ2-1): EAGVTQFPSHSVIEKGQTVTLRCDPISGHDNLYWYRRVMGKEIKFLLHFVKESKQDESGMPNNRFLAERTGGTYSTLKVQPAELEDSGVYFCASSQERRASSYNEQFFGPGTRLTVL.

The gene calls are TRBV27 and TRBJ2-7; D may be TRBD1 (6 bases). Germline assignment: CDR1 MNHEY and CDR2 SMNVEV (reference sequence). The V end lost 2 bases, the J end lost 6 bases, and 11 bases lay between the germline ends. This CDR3 contains 13 residues. The CDR3 protein is CASSLGRGSEQYF. CDR3 in DNA: TGTGCCAGCAGTTTAGGCAGGGGAAGCGAGCAGTACTTC.

The chain joins TRBV6-4 to TRBJ1-5, with 7 bases lining up with TRBD1. The junction had 10 bases not matched to a gene; V was cut back by 8 bases and J by 3 bases. The CDR3 sequence is 15 residues long. The germline V gene has CDR1 MRHNA and CDR2 SNTAGT. In DNA form, the CDR3 reads TGTGCCAGCTCAAGGGGGCGCTGGTACAATCAGCCCCAGCATTTT. Amino acid sequence: CASSRGRWYNQPQHF.

The gene calls are TRBV7-9 and TRBJ2-1; TRBD1 aligns across 10 bases. The CDR3 has 15 residues. The J segment lost 3 bases and the V segment lost 5 bases, leaving 4 bases of the junction unmatched. Germline assignment: CDR1 SEHNR and CDR2 FQNEAQ (reference sequence). CDR3 region: CASSPGTGVYNEQFF. Written as DNA, the CDR3 is TGTGCCAGCAGCCCGGGGACAGGGGTCTACAATGAGCAGTTCTTC.

The rearrangement links TRBV21-1 to TRBJ1-2; the table's D call, TRBD1, was not checked against the DNA. TRBV21-1 is a pseudogene segment. This CDR3 spans 19 amino acids. CDR3 sequence: CASSNSGDTNYTPNYGYTF. CDR3 DNA: TGTGCCAGCAGCAACAGTGGGGACACCAACTACACGCCAAACTATGGCTACACCTTC.

The gene calls are TRBV24-1 and TRBJ2-1; the match to TRBD2 covers 7 bases. The CDR3 sequence is 13 residues long. Germline CDR1 and CDR2: KGHDR and SFDVKD. V trimming: 5 bases; J trimming: 8 bases; junction bases outside the gene matches: 5. CDR3 amino acids: CATSVAAGDEQFF. For the CDR3, the DNA is TGTGCCACCAGTGTTGCCGCGGGGGATGAGCAGTTCTTC.

This rearrangement joins TRBV23-1 to TRBJ1-6; D not certain. TRBV23-1 is identified as an open reading frame with a role that is uncertain. The CDR3 runs 9 residues. V was clipped by 7 bases and J by 9 bases, with 1 base between them. This CDR3 reads CASISPLHF. CDR3 in DNA: TGCGCCAGCATTTCACCCCTCCACTTT.

The V call is TRBV14, the J call TRBJ2-5, with 10 bases aligning to TRBD1. Unmatched junction bases numbered 7, after V lost 3 bases and J lost 6 bases. Per the germline V gene, CDR1 is SGHDN and CDR2 is FVKESK. The length of the CDR3 is 15 residues. The CDR3 reads CASSQTGTGEKTQYF. CDR3 bases: TGTGCCAGCAGCCAGACCGGGACAGGGGAAAAGACCCAGTACTTC.

This chain's CDR3 is CASSQRASGGADTQYF. The DNA for the CDR3 is TGTGCCAGCAGCCAACGGGCTAGCGGGGGCGCAGATACGCAGTATTTT. V is TRBV3-1 and J is TRBJ2-3; 10 bases are shared with TRBD2. The germline V gene encodes CDR1 LGHDT and CDR2 YNNKEL (reference sequence). After removal of 2 bases from V and 4 bases from J, the junction contained 6 bases not matched to a gene. CDR3 length: 16 residues.

This clonotype was counted once. The chain recombines TRBV4-3 with TRBJ2-1; 7 positions match TRBD2. This CDR3 is 17 amino acids long. V lost 0 bases and J lost 2; bases outside the gene matches: 7. CDR1 and CDR2 (germline): LGHNA, YSLEER. The CDR3 DNA reads TGCGCCAGCAGCCAAGAGTCCCGACTAGCACCCTACAATGAGCAGTTCTTC. Its translation: CASSQESRLAPYNEQFF.

The CDR3 nucleotides are TGTGCCAGCAGCTTAGGAGGGATTCAGCCCCAGCATTTT. As protein: CASSLGGIQPQHF. V and J are TRBV5-6 and TRBJ1-5; no firm D call. With 2 bases removed from V and 6 bases from J, the gap between germline ends came to 9 bases. This CDR3 is built from 13 residues. Germline V CDR1 and CDR2: SGHDT, YYEEEE.

V is TRBV18 and J is TRBJ1-5; D is undetermined. Germline loops: CDR1 KGHSH, CDR2 LQKENI. The CDR3 has 15 amino acids. Trimming stripped 0 bases from V and 11 bases from J, with 17 bases between. The DNA for the CDR3 is TGTGCCAGCTCACCACCGGAGACGGAGGGTAAATCCCAGCATTTT. Its translation: CASSPPETEGKSQHF. Together with reference TRBV18 and TRBJ1-5, the CDR3 gives the full variable domain: NAGVMQNPRHLVRRRGQEARLRCSPMKGHSHVYWYRQLPEEGLKFMVYLQKENIIDESGMPKERFSAEFPKEGPSILRIQQVVRGDSAAYFCASSPPETEGKSQHFGDGTRLSIL.

The chain is built from TRBV7-9 and TRBJ2-5; D may be TRBD2 (6 bases). V was shortened by 4 bases and J by 1 base, with 13 bases between the two germline ends. This CDR3 is built from 15 residues. CDR1 is SEHNR and CDR2 is FQNEAQ in the germline V gene (reference sequence). The CDR3 sequence: CASSSVGGVQETQYF. The CDR3 DNA sequence: TGTGCCAGCAGCTCCGTGGGCGGGGTCCAAGAGACCCAGTACTTC.

The chain recombines TRBV7-2 with TRBJ2-5; possibly TRBD1 for D (6 bases). V lost 1 base and J 5 bases, leaving 17 bases between the germline ends. The CDR3 totals 16 residues. From germline, CDR1 is SGHTA and CDR2 FQGNSA. The CDR3 DNA reads TGTGCCAGCAGCTTAGGAGGATACAGGGAGCGCGAGACCCAGTACTTC. Its protein is CASSLGGYRERETQYF.

This clonotype was counted between two and nine times. The rearrangement links TRBV9 to TRBJ1-1, with D tentatively TRBD1 (6 bases). The CDR3 extends over 14 amino acids. Germline loops: CDR1 SGDLS, CDR2 YYNGEE. V was clipped by 3 bases and J by 0 bases, with 9 bases between them. In DNA, the CDR3 is TGTGCCAGCAGCGCCGGACAGATGAACACTGAAGCTTTCTTT. It encodes CASSAGQMNTEAFF. The entire variable domain, with the rest obtained from reference TRBV9 and TRBJ1-1, is as follows: DSGVTQTPKHLITATGQRVTLRCSPRSGDLSVYWYQQSLDQGLQFLIQYYNGEERAKGNILERFSAQQFPDLHSELNLSSLELGDSALYFCASSAGQMNTEAFFGQGTRLTVV.

The gene calls are TRBV4-1 and TRBJ2-7; 7 nucleotides line up with TRBD1. Losses at the gene ends were 0 bases for V and 3 bases for J; bases not matched to a gene: 5. The CDR3 contains 15 residues. Looked up from germline, CDR1 is MGHRA and CDR2 is YSYEKL. The CDR3 region has the DNA TGCGCCAGCAGCCAAGATGCAGGGGGAAGCTACGAGCAGTACTTC. Translating gives CASSQDAGGSYEQYF.

In its sample, this clonotype was seen once. The chain combines TRBV15 with TRBJ1-1; D not certain. CDR1 is LNHNV, CDR2 YYDKDF, per germline (reference sequence). The V and J ends lost 9 bases and 2 bases respectively, with 10 bases between them. The CDR3 runs to 12 residues. CDR3 sequence reads: CATGWLNTEAFF. CDR3 sequence (DNA): TGTGCCACTGGGTGGCTCAACACTGAAGCTTTCTTT. The variable domain in full, completed from reference TRBV15 and TRBJ1-1, reads DAMVIQNPRYQVTQFGKPVTLSCSQTLNHNVMYWYQQKSSQAPKLLFHYYDKDFNNEADTPDNFQSRRPNTSFCFLDIRSPGLGDTAMYLCATGWLNTEAFFGQGTRLTVV.

The chain uses TRBV5-1 and TRBJ2-7; the D gene is possibly TRBD1 (5 bases). Germline loops: CDR1 SGHRS, CDR2 YFSETQ. There are 14 residues in the CDR3. V lost 0 bases to trimming and J lost 5 bases, with 12 bases between them. In DNA form, the CDR3 reads TGCGCCAGCAGCTTGGCCGGGTTCAGGGACGAGCAGTACTTC. This translates into CASSLAGFRDEQYF.

V gene TRBV4-2 combines with J gene TRBJ2-1; D unresolved. Per the germline V gene, CDR1 is LGHNA and CDR2 is YNFKEQ. The CDR3 totals 10 residues. V lost 1 base and J 10 bases, leaving 2 bases between the germline ends. The CDR3 bases are TGTGCCAGCAGCCAAGGGGAGCAGTTCTTC. Its protein is CASSQGEQFF.

The gene calls are TRBV6-1 and TRBJ2-5, with D possibly matching TRBD1 (6 bases). In germline, CDR1 is MNHNS, CDR2 SASEGT. Trimming took off 6 bases at V and 2 bases at J, with 13 bases between the two ends. The CDR3 is 14 residues long. The CDR3 protein is CASRAQQGQETQYF. In DNA, the CDR3 is TGTGCCAGCAGAGCTCAACAGGGACAAGAGACCCAGTACTTC.